These 27 T cell receptor beta chains came from one sample sequenced in a study of blood T cell repertoires in COVID-19. Clones were sequenced by immunoSEQ multiplex PCR, and TCRdb holds only the in-frame ones, with some missing. Of around 150,000 clones listed, approximately 86% are singletons. The sequencing sample was made of peripheral blood. The receptors were gathered from a man aged 18 to 35 with acute or convalescent COVID-19.

This chain connects TRBV24-1 to TRBJ1-1; perhaps TRBD1 as D (5 bases). This CDR3 has 14 residues. Per germline, CDR1 KGHDR and CDR2 SFDVKD. V dropped 7 bases and J dropped 1 base, with 12 bases sitting between them. The CDR3 DNA reads TGTGCCACCAGGCAGGGTGAGGCGAACACTGAAGCTTTCTTT. As protein: CATRQGEANTEAFF.

This sequence joins TRBV6-5 and TRBJ2-3, with D perhaps matching TRBD2 (7 bases). The CDR3 has 15 amino acids. Trimming cost V 2 bases and J 5 bases, with 14 bases left between them. Germline values: CDR1 MNHEY, CDR2 SVGAGI. CDR3 sequence reads: CASSYQEGGRDTQYF. DNA of the CDR3: TGTGCCAGCAGTTACCAGGAGGGGGGGAGAGATACGCAGTATTTT.

This clone has only one observation. V gene TRBV5-1 combines with J gene TRBJ1-1; D gene uncertain. Germline V gives CDR1 SGHRS, CDR2 YFSETQ. V was pared by 3 bases and J by 0 bases, with 12 bases between. This CDR3 comprises 15 residues. CDR3 amino acids: CASSSDWELNTEAFF. CDR3 nucleotides: TGCGCCAGCAGCTCTGATTGGGAGCTGAACACTGAAGCTTTCTTT.

This clone appeared once. The chain couples TRBV11-2 to TRBJ2-5, with D tentatively TRBD1 (6 bases). This CDR3 spans 14 amino acids. Trimming removed 5 bases from V and 2 bases from J, with 12 bases in between. Germline loops: CDR1 SGHAT, CDR2 FQNNGV. CDR3 loop: CASSPIQGQETQYF. Here the CDR3 DNA reads TGTGCCAGCAGCCCAATACAGGGACAAGAGACCCAGTACTTC. Filled out from reference TRBV11-2 and TRBJ2-5, the complete variable domain reads EAGVAQSPRYKIIEKRQSVAFWCNPISGHATLYWYQQILGQGPKLLIQFQNNGVVDDSQLPKDRFSAERLKGVDSTLKIQPAKLEDSAVYLCASSPIQGQETQYFGPGTRLLVL.

The chain links TRBV4-1 to TRBJ2-7; TRBD2 agrees at 10 bases. This CDR3 comprises 15 residues. J lost 7 bases, V lost 0 bases, and 6 bases had no gene match. Germline values: CDR1 MGHRA, CDR2 YSYEKL. CDR3 sequence: CASSQDMSGGVEQYF. CDR3 sequence (DNA): TGCGCCAGCAGCCAAGATATGAGCGGGGGGGTGGAGCAGTACTTC.

This clone has a handful of counts. V and J are TRBV7-9 and TRBJ1-4, with TRBD1 as a possible D gene (5 bases). The V and J ends lost 2 bases and 4 bases respectively, with 11 bases between them. This CDR3 comprises 15 residues. The germline gives CDR1 SEHNR, CDR2 FQNEAQ (reference sequence). This chain's CDR3 is CASSLIGQGNEKLFF. CDR3 sequence (DNA): TGTGCCAGCAGCTTAATCGGTCAGGGTAATGAAAAACTGTTTTTT.

This clone was observed a few times. The rearrangement links TRBV28 to TRBJ1-1; TRBD1 is a possible D gene (6 bases). Trimming took off 8 bases at V and 5 bases at J, with 9 bases between the two ends. The CDR3 spans 11 residues. Germline assignment: CDR1 MDHEN and CDR2 SYDVKM. The CDR3 DNA reads as TGTGCCAGCCTGGGGACAACTGAAGCTTTCTTT. Amino acid sequence: CASLGTTEAFF.

This rearrangement joins TRBV21-1 to TRBJ1-3; TRBD1 was called by the table and not checked on the DNA. TRBV21-1 is annotated as a pseudogene. This CDR3 has 15 residues. Here the CDR3 reads CARRGPQDTGNTIYF. CDR3 sequence (DNA): TGTGCCAGGAGGGGGCCCCAGGACACTGGAAACACCATATATTTT.

The chain joins TRBV5-1 to TRBJ1-1; tentatively, D is TRBD1 (6 bases). V was clipped by 4 bases and J by 5 bases, with 21 bases between them. The CDR3 consists of 16 residues. Germline V CDR1 and CDR2: SGHRS, YFSETQ. CDR3 loop: CASSPSPLNRETEAFF. Written as DNA, the CDR3 is TGCGCCAGCAGCCCGTCCCCCCTAAACAGGGAGACTGAAGCTTTCTTT.

This clone was detected a few times. V is TRBV28 and J is TRBJ1-5, with D possibly matching TRBD1 (5 bases). The CDR3 is made up of 14 amino acids. V shed 8 bases and J shed 7 bases, with 18 bases lying between them. In germline, CDR1 is MDHEN, CDR2 SYDVKM. The CDR3 nucleotides read TGTGCCAGCCATCCTGCAGGGCTATCCCAGCCCCAGCATTTT. Its translation is CASHPAGLSQPQHF.

V gene TRBV19 combines with J gene TRBJ2-1; D might be TRBD2 (6 bases). Germline V gene sequence: CDR1 LNHDA, CDR2 SQIVND (reference sequence). The CDR3 sequence is 14 residues long. The V and J ends lost 5 bases and 10 bases respectively, with 18 bases between them. The CDR3, as DNA: TGTGCCAGTAGTGACCCGCGGGGATGGGAAGAGCAGTTCTTC. It translates to CASSDPRGWEEQFF.

The chain combines TRBV29-1 with TRBJ2-1, with D perhaps TRBD1 (6 bases). The ends were cut back, 4 bases at V and 0 bases at J, with 10 bases in the middle. CDR1 and CDR2 (germline): SQVTM, ANQGSEA. The CDR3 is 14 amino acids. The CDR3 DNA follows: TGCAGCGTTGGTGGCAGGGGCTCCTACAATGAGCAGTTCTTC. Its protein is CSVGGRGSYNEQFF.

In this sample, this clone turned up a few times. The rearrangement joins TRBV7-8 to TRBJ1-1; TRBD1 is a possible D gene (6 bases). Trimming pared 8 bases from V and 4 bases from J, leaving 20 bases between. Germline V gene sequence: CDR1 SGHVS, CDR2 FQNEAQ. The CDR3 has 15 residues. In nucleotides, the CDR3 is TGTGCCAGCCGGGGGGCTGTTTCGAGGAGCACTGAAGCTTTCTTT. This gives the protein CASRGAVSRSTEAFF.

The chain has TRBV7-8 and TRBJ2-1, with TRBD2 matching 14 bases. From germline, CDR1 is SGHVS and CDR2 FQNEAQ. The CDR3 runs 16 residues. The junction had 4 bases not matched to a gene; V was cut back by 4 bases and J by 5 bases. The CDR3 DNA reads as TGTGCCAGCAGCTCCTTGACTAGCGGGGGGGACAATGAGCAGTTCTTC. Translation gives CASSSLTSGGDNEQFF. Using reference TRBV7-8 and TRBJ2-1 for the parts outside the CDR3, the full variable domain is GAGVSQSPRYKVAKRGQDVALRCDPISGHVSLFWYQQALGQGPEFLTYFQNEAQLDKSGLPSDRFFAERPEGSVSTLKIQRTQQEDSAVYLCASSSLTSGGDNEQFFGPGTRLTVL.

V and J are TRBV30 and TRBJ1-3; weak D call: TRBD1 (5 bases). Germline CDR1 reads GTSNPN; CDR2 reads SVGIG (reference sequence). The length of the CDR3 is 14 residues. The V end lost 2 bases, the J end lost 0 bases, and 8 bases lay between the germline ends. The CDR3 sequence is CAWSLTGSGNTIYF. CDR3 sequence (DNA): TGTGCCTGGAGTCTTACAGGCTCTGGAAACACCATATATTTT.

This rearrangement joins TRBV6-4 to TRBJ1-1, with 7 bases fitting TRBD1. This CDR3 has 13 amino acids. Germline values: CDR1 MRHNA, CDR2 SNTAGT. V trimming: 7 bases; J trimming: 4 bases; junction bases outside the gene matches: 6. The CDR3 protein is CASTRQGATEAFF. CDR3 nucleotides: TGTGCCAGCACCCGACAGGGAGCCACTGAAGCTTTCTTT.

J is TRBJ1-5 and V is TRBV4-1; 11 bases align to TRBD1. V lost 4 bases and J lost 7; bases outside the gene matches: 12. CDR3 length: 17 amino acids. CDR1 and CDR2 from the germline V gene are MGHRA and YSYEKL. CDR3 amino acids: CASSLKEGTGGGQPQHF. DNA for the CDR3: TGCGCCAGCAGCCTCAAAGAGGGGACAGGGGGTGGGCAGCCCCAGCATTTT.

V usage is TRBV3-1 (or the pseudogene TRBV3-2) and J usage is TRBJ2-3, with a possible D match to TRBD2 (6 bases). V was cut by 0 bases and J by 4 bases, with 8 bases left in between. Looked up from germline, CDR1 is LGHDT and CDR2 is YNNKEL (reference sequence). The CDR3 consists of 14 residues. In DNA, the CDR3 is TGTGCCAGCAGCCAAGATCCGGGGGCAGATACGCAGTATTTT. It translates to CASSQDPGADTQYF.

The chain recombines TRBV11-2 with TRBJ2-3, with 8 nucleotides matching TRBD2. The V gene end was trimmed by 5 bases and the J gene end by 4 bases; junction bases not matched to a gene: 5. CDR1 is SGHAT, CDR2 FQNNGV, per germline. This CDR3 comprises 14 residues. CDR3 protein: CASSPGGEADTQYF. The CDR3 DNA sequence: TGTGCCAGCAGCCCCGGGGGGGAAGCAGATACGCAGTATTTT.

The rearrangement uses TRBV6-5 and TRBJ1-1; D gene unclear. V lost 7 bases, J lost 0 bases, and 12 bases lay in between. Germline V CDR1 and CDR2: MNHEY, SVGAGI. The CDR3 totals 14 residues. The CDR3 DNA reads as TGTGCCAGCAATGGGCGAAACATGAACACTGAAGCTTTCTTT. It yields the protein CASNGRNMNTEAFF.

V and J are TRBV29-1 and TRBJ1-1; D perhaps matches TRBD1 (5 bases). CDR3 size: 13 residues. In germline, CDR1 is SQVTM, CDR2 ANQGSEA. V lost 4 bases, J lost 4 bases, and 13 bases lay in between. CDR3 amino acids: CSVVAGGGTEAFF. In DNA, the CDR3 is TGCAGCGTTGTCGCGGGGGGTGGCACTGAAGCTTTCTTT.

The gene calls are TRBV30 and TRBJ1-1; possibly TRBD1 for D (5 bases). CDR3 size: 14 residues. Germline CDR1 is GTSNPN and CDR2 is SVGIG (reference sequence). With 3 bases removed from V and 5 bases from J, the gap between germline ends came to 16 bases. The CDR3 sequence is CAWRGQGLVTEAFF. DNA of the CDR3: TGTGCCTGGAGGGGGCAGGGTTTAGTAACTGAAGCTTTCTTT.

The chain is built from TRBV9 and TRBJ1-1; TRBD1 aligns across 7 bases. Germline V CDR1 and CDR2: SGDLS, YYNGEE. V was clipped by 3 bases and J by 6 bases; unmatched bases: 11. CDR3 length: 15 amino acids. DNA of the CDR3: TGTGCCAGCAGCGCGTTACAGGGGAGGTCGGCTGAAGCTTTCTTT. Translated, it gives CASSALQGRSAEAFF. Full variable domain (rest looked up from reference TRBV9 and TRBJ1-1): DSGVTQTPKHLITATGQRVTLRCSPRSGDLSVYWYQQSLDQGLQFLIQYYNGEERAKGNILERFSAQQFPDLHSELNLSSLELGDSALYFCASSALQGRSAEAFFGQGTRLTVV.

The V and J genes are TRBV20-1 and TRBJ1-2; maybe TRBD1 (6 bases). Germline CDR1 is DFQATT and CDR2 is SNEGSKA (reference sequence). The V end lost 7 bases, the J end lost 6 bases, and 12 bases lay between the germline ends. CDR3 length equals 11 residues. The CDR3: CSGKQGNGYTF. DNA of the CDR3: TGCAGTGGTAAACAGGGTAATGGCTACACCTTC.

The chain joins TRBV18 to TRBJ1-3; TRBD1 matches 8 bases. CDR3 length: 15 amino acids. CDR1 and CDR2 (germline): KGHSH, LQKENI. With 2 bases clipped from V and 4 bases from J, the junction kept 4 bases outside the gene matches. The CDR3 DNA sequence: TGTGCCAGCTCACCAAGTCAGGGGGCAGGAAACACCATATATTTT. The encoded protein is CASSPSQGAGNTIYF.

The chain links TRBV5-1 to TRBJ2-1, with D unresolved. Germline V gene lookup returns CDR1 SGHRS and CDR2 YFSETQ. This CDR3 is 11 amino acids long. V was trimmed by 5 bases and J by 5 bases, leaving 5 bases between them. The CDR3 reads CASSQNNEQFF. In DNA form, the CDR3 reads TGCGCCAGCAGTCAAAACAATGAGCAGTTCTTC.

This clone was picked up one time. The chain employs TRBV11-2 and TRBJ2-3; 15 nucleotides line up with TRBD2. Germline V gene data show CDR1 as SGHAT and CDR2 as FQNNGV. The CDR3 contains 17 residues. Trimming cost V 5 bases and J 2 bases; bases outside gene matches: 5. In DNA, the CDR3 is TGTGCCAGCAGCAAACGGACTAGCGGGGGGGCCACAGATACGCAGTATTTT. Its protein product is CASSKRTSGGATDTQYF.